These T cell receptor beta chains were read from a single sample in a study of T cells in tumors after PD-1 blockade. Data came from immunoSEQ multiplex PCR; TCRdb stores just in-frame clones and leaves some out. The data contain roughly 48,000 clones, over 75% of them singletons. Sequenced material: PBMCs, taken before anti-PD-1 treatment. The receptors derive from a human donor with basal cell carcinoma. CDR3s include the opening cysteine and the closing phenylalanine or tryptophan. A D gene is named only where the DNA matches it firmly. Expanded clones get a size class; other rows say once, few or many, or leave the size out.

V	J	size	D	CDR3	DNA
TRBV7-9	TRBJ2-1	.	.	CASSFNEQFF	TGTGCCAGCAGCTTCAATGAGCAGTTCTTC
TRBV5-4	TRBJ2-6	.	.	CASSDLDGSSSGANVLTF	TGTGCCAGCAGCGACCTGGACGGCTCGAGCTCTGGGGCCAACGTCCTGACTTTC
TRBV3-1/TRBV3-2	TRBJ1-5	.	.	CASSQGDTHYQPQHF	TGTGCCAGCAGCCAAGGAGACACCCATTATCAGCCCCAGCATTTT
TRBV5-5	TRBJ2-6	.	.	CASSAISGANVLTF	TGTGCCAGCAGCGCCATCTCTGGGGCCAACGTCCTGACTTTC
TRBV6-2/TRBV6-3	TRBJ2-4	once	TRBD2	CASSYSDLAGGLENIQYF	TGTGCCAGCAGTTACTCGGATTTAGCGGGGGGCCTTGAAAACATTCAGTACTTC
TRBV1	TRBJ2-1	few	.	CTSSTAGCSYNEQFF	TGCACCAGCAGTACAGCAGGTTGCTCCTACAATGAGCAGTTCTTC
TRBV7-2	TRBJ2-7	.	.	CASSPSHSSYEQYF	TGTGCCAGCAGCCCCTCCCACAGCTCCTACGAGCAGTACTTC
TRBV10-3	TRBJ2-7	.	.	CASKAQEGEQYF	TGTGCCAGCAAGGCCCAGGAGGGCGAGCAGTACTTC
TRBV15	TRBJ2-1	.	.	CATSRGLASSYNEQFF	TGTGCCACCAGCAGAGGTCTAGCGAGCTCCTACAATGAGCAGTTCTTC
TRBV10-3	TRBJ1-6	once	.	CAISESSGTINSPLHF	TGTGCCATCAGTGAGTCTTCCGGGACAATTAATTCACCCCTCCACTTT
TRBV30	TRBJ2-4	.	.	CAWSDYGRYIQYF	TGTGCCTGGAGTGACTACGGCCGATACATTCAGTACTTC
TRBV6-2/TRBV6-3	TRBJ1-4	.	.	CASSYVSGNEKLFF	TGTGCCAGCAGTTACGTCTCGGGGAATGAAAAACTGTTTTTT
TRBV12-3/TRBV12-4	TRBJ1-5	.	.	CASSPRGFQPQHF	TGTGCCAGCAGCCCCAGGGGTTTTCAGCCCCAGCATTTT
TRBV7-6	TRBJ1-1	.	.	CASSLGKGRTLNTEAFF	TGTGCCAGCAGCTTAGGAAAGGGACGGACGCTGAACACTGAAGCTTTCTTT
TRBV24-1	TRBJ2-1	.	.	CATSDFDEQFF	TGTGCCACCAGTGATTTTGATGAGCAGTTCTTC
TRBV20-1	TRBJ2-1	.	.	CSASLNLNEQFF	TGCAGTGCTAGTCTCAACCTCAATGAGCAGTTCTTC
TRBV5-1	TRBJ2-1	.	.	CASSYTDSSYNEQFF	TGCGCCAGCAGCTATACGGACAGTTCCTACAATGAGCAGTTCTTC
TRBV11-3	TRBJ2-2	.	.	CASSSRQVPGELFF	TGTGCCAGCAGCTCTAGACAGGTCCCCGGGGAGCTGTTTTTT
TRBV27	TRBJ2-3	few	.	CASSLLTTDTQYF	TGTGCCAGCAGTTTACTTACCACAGATACGCAGTATTTT
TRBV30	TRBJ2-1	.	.	CAWSVEGDEQFF	TGTGCCTGGAGTGTAGAAGGGGATGAGCAGTTCTTC
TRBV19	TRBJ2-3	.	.	CASSIAGGADTQYF	TGTGCCAGTAGTATAGCCGGGGGCGCAGATACGCAGTATTTT
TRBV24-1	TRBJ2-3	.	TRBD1	CATSDRGQGSTDTQYF	TGTGCCACCAGTGATCGAGGACAGGGGAGCACAGATACGCAGTATTTT
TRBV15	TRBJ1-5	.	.	CATSRDGQVNQPQHF	TGTGCCACCAGCAGAGATGGGCAGGTCAATCAGCCCCAGCATTTT
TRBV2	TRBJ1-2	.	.	CASSQTALGDYGYTF	TGTGCCAGCAGTCAGACGGCACTGGGGGATTATGGCTACACCTTC
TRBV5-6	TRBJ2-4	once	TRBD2	CASSYVAGANIQYF	TGTGCCAGCAGCTACGTAGCGGGGGCAAACATTCAGTACTTC
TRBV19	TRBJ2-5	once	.	CASSIEFGRAQATETQYF	TGTGCCAGTAGTATCGAGTTTGGCAGGGCGCAAGCTACTGAGACCCAGTACTTC
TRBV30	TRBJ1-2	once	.	CAWSVRQGYGYTF	TGTGCCTGGAGTGTACGACAAGGGTATGGCTACACCTTC
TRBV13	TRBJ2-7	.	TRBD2	CASSLGGLALGEQYF	TGTGCCAGCAGCTTAGGGGGACTAGCGTTGGGGGAGCAGTACTTC
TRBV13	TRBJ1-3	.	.	CASSLLEGDTRNTIYF	TGTGCCAGCAGCTTACTAGAAGGGGACACCCGAAACACCATATATTTT
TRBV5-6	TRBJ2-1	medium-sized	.	CASTHPSSYNEQFF	TGTGCCAGCACGCATCCCAGCTCCTACAATGAGCAGTTCTTC
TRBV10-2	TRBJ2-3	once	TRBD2	CASSEPGTSGEKDTQYF	TGCGCCAGCAGTGAGCCCGGGACTAGCGGGGAAAAAGATACGCAGTATTTT
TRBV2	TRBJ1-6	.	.	CASRRQTYNSPLHF	TGTGCCAGCCGTCGACAGACCTATAATTCACCCCTCCACTTT
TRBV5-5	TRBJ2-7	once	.	CASSLGMGLYEQYF	TGTGCCAGCAGCTTGGGTATGGGTCTCTACGAGCAGTACTTC